This T cell receptor beta chain was retrieved from a study of OX40 agonist ivuxolimab in advanced cancers. Whole-study context: Patients got intravenous ivuxolimab at 0.01 to 10 mg/kg every 2 weeks.

V lost 4 bases to trimming and J lost 1 base, with 13 bases between them. Germline V gene lookup returns CDR1 SGHTA and CDR2 FQGNSA. This CDR3 comprises 15 residues. Generated by immunoSEQ multiplex PCR, the TCRdb table keeps only in-frame clones and is missing some. The table lists 70,000 to 75,000 clones, 85% of them singletons. V and J are TRBV7-2 and TRBJ2-5; D is perhaps TRBD2 (6 bases). The sequence was obtained from an adult with an advanced solid tumor such as melanoma, head and neck, liver or kidney cancer. The material was CD4+ or CD8+ T cells sorted from blood, obtained in a trial of the OX40 agonist ivuxolimab. The CDR3 here is CASSSAAGSQETQYF. The CDR3 DNA sequence: TGTGCCAGCAGCTCCGCAGCGGGCTCCCAAGAGACCCAGTACTTC. Full variable domain (remainder filled in from reference TRBV7-2 and TRBJ2-5): GAGVSQSPSNKVTEKGKDVELRCDPISGHTALYWYRQSLGQGLEFLIYFQGNSAPDKSGLPSDRFSAERTGGSVSTLTIQRTQQEDSAVYLCASSSAAGSQETQYFGPGTRLLVL.